Each of the 4 T cell receptor beta chains below was sequenced from the same sample in a study of blood T cells in healthy people across ages. For the second PCR, which ran for 7 to 11 cycles, a sample-barcoded 5' primer and a J-beta primer mix were used. In TCRdb, the 5' RACE reads were re-called with MiXCR into one record per CDR3 protein. The data hold 600,000 to 850,000 distinct CDR3 sequences, with 40% to 45% observed a single time. Sample: blood. These TCRs come from a woman aged 60 to 75 in good health.

CDR3 DNA: TGTGCCACCACCTCGACAGGGGGCTTTAACTATGGCTACACCTTC. This sequence encodes CATTSTGGFNYGYTF. V gene TRBV28 combines with J gene TRBJ1-2, with TRBD1 matching over 10 bases. J gave up 1 base and V 10 bases, and 9 bases lay outside the gene matches. Germline CDR1 reads MDHEN; CDR2 reads SYDVKM. The CDR3 contains 15 residues.

V gene TRBV20-1 combines with J gene TRBJ2-1, with 12 bases aligning to TRBD2. The CDR3 runs to 15 residues. The V and J ends lost 5 bases and 1 base, in that order; junction bases with no gene match: 3. Per the germline V gene, CDR1 is DFQATT and CDR2 is SNEGSKA (reference sequence). The CDR3 sequence: CSAGGLAGSYNEQFF. The CDR3 DNA is TGCAGTGCTGGTGGACTAGCGGGATCCTACAATGAGCAGTTCTTC.

The V gene is TRBV7-9, the J gene TRBJ2-1; 8 positions match TRBD1. The CDR3 length is 15 residues. CDR1 and CDR2 (germline): SEHNR, FQNEAQ (reference sequence). V gave up 5 bases and J gave up 4 bases; unmatched junction bases: 7. CDR3: CASSPDRGRYNEQFF. The CDR3 DNA reads as TGTGCCAGCAGCCCAGACAGGGGACGATACAATGAGCAGTTCTTC.

The rearrangement links TRBV5-1 to TRBJ2-1; D might be TRBD2 (6 bases). Deletions cut 6 bases from V and 7 bases from J, with 14 bases between. This CDR3 has 13 amino acids. Germline V gives CDR1 SGHRS, CDR2 YFSETQ. The CDR3 DNA reads as TGCGCCAGCACCCACGGGGGTACGAATGAGCAGTTCTTC. This translates into CASTHGGTNEQFF.